These T cell receptor beta chains were read from a single sample in a study of T cells in Graves' hyperthyroidism and ophthalmopathy. TCRdb reprocessed the multiplex PCR reads via MiXCR and lists one record per CDR3 protein. Of 300,000 to 400,000 distinct CDR3 sequences in the sample, roughly 14% were seen once. Sequenced: blood. The receptor source for this set is a woman in her twenties or thirties with Graves' ophthalmopathy. Both conserved end residues are part of each CDR3. D genes are given only for firm matches. Clone sizes are given selectively: once, few, many, or a class where the clone is expanded.

len	abundance	v_gene	d_gene	j_gene	CDR3aa	CDR3nt
17	.	TRBV7-3	TRBD2	TRBJ2-1	CASSGTGGTSAYNEQFF	TGTGCCAGCAGCGGAACGGGGGGGACTAGCGCCTACAATGAGCAGTTCTTC
12	many	TRBV3-1	.	TRBJ2-3	CASSLPSNTQYF	TGTGCCAGCAGCCTACCATCTAATACGCAGTATTTT
16	many	TRBV28	.	TRBJ2-5	CASSYGGVGAQETQYF	TGTGCCAGCAGTTACGGAGGAGTGGGGGCCCAAGAGACCCAGTACTTC
12	.	TRBV5-6	.	TRBJ2-2	CASSGGGGELFF	TGTGCCAGCAGCGGGGGAGGCGGGGAGCTGTTTTTT
13	few	TRBV29-1	TRBD1	TRBJ1-1	CSGLGQQNTEAFF	TGCAGCGGGTTGGGACAGCAGAACACTGAAGCTTTCTTT
19	many	TRBV27	TRBD2	TRBJ2-1	CASNSAAGLAGGAYNEQFF	TGTGCCAGCAACTCTGCCGCGGGACTAGCGGGGGGGGCCTACAATGAGCAGTTCTTC
18	many	TRBV6-1	.	TRBJ2-7	CASSEGSPRDTASYEQYF	TGTGCCAGCAGTGAGGGGTCCCCCCGGGACACTGCCTCCTACGAGCAGTACTTC
18	many	TRBV20-1	TRBD2	TRBJ2-3	CSASHQAPQTSGPDTQYF	TGCAGTGCTAGTCATCAAGCCCCACAGACTAGCGGGCCAGATACGCAGTATTTT
15	many	TRBV27	TRBD1	TRBJ2-7	CASSPGTGHSYEQYF	TGTGCCAGCAGTCCAGGGACAGGGCACTCCTACGAGCAGTACTTC
14	many	TRBV2	.	TRBJ1-1	CASYISGERNEAFF	TGTGCCAGCTACATTAGCGGGGAAAGGAATGAAGCTTTCTTT
17	.	TRBV19	.	TRBJ2-3	CASSIDPRGASTDTQYF	TGTGCCAGTAGTATAGATCCCCGGGGGGCCTCCACAGATACGCAGTATTTT
15	few	TRBV2	.	TRBJ1-2	CASSERPSKELGYTF	TGTGCCAGCAGTGAAAGGCCTTCGAAAGAACTTGGCTACACCTTC
14	.	TRBV5-5	.	TRBJ1-3	CASSLQGYGNTIYF	TGTGCCAGCAGCCTACAGGGTTACGGAAACACCATATATTTT
15	.	TRBV15	.	TRBJ1-5	CATSFDRRGNQPQHF	TGTGCCACCAGCTTCGACCGACGGGGCAATCAGCCCCAGCATTTT
15	many	TRBV27	.	TRBJ1-2	CASSLSNSRVGGYTF	TGTGCCAGCAGTTTATCGAACAGCAGGGTGGGCGGCTACACCTTC
12	many	TRBV7-9	.	TRBJ1-5	CASTSLGQPQHF	TGTGCCAGCACCTCTTTAGGGCAGCCCCAGCATTTT
14	many	TRBV7-6	.	TRBJ2-7	CASSLAGLAYEQYF	TGTGCCAGCAGCTTAGCCGGGCTAGCTTACGAGCAGTACTTC
16	many	TRBV28	.	TRBJ2-7	CASSLHILDVSYEQYF	TGTGCCAGCAGTCTGCATATTCTAGACGTCTCCTACGAGCAGTACTTC
15	.	TRBV6-1	.	TRBJ1-4	CASSPTGSSNEKLFF	TGTGCCAGCAGCCCTACAGGGAGCTCTAATGAAAAACTGTTTTTT
13	many	TRBV7-9	.	TRBJ1-2	CASSLSQGIGYTF	TGTGCCAGCAGCTTATCGCAGGGGATCGGCTACACCTTC
13	many	TRBV2	.	TRBJ1-1	CASSESGLTEAFF	TGTGCCAGCAGTGAATCCGGGCTCACTGAAGCTTTCTTT
14	once	TRBV30	.	TRBJ1-5	CAWSNGRPNQPQHF	TGTGCCTGGAGTAACGGTCGTCCCAATCAGCCCCAGCATTTT
14	many	TRBV5-1	.	TRBJ2-2	CASSLGTATGELFF	TGCGCCAGCAGCTTAGGAACAGCCACCGGGGAGCTGTTTTTT
14	.	TRBV20-1	.	TRBJ2-2	CSARTGTNTGELFF	TGCAGTGCTAGAACAGGGACGAACACCGGGGAGCTGTTTTTT
13	.	TRBV19	.	TRBJ1-2	CASSPTWESGYTF	TGTGCCAGTAGTCCTACGTGGGAATCGGGCTACACCTTC
16	many	TRBV5-5	.	TRBJ1-2	CASSLGTDRLNYGYTF	TGTGCCAGCAGCTTGGGAACGGACAGACTTAACTATGGCTACACCTTC
16	many	TRBV28	.	TRBJ2-5	CASSLSPVLSQETQYF	TGTGCCAGCAGTTTATCCCCGGTTCTGTCCCAAGAGACCCAGTACTTC
16	few	TRBV12-3/TRBV12-4	TRBD2	TRBJ2-5	CASKRTSGGAEETQYF	TGTGCCAGCAAGAGGACTAGCGGGGGGGCAGAAGAGACCCAGTACTTC